This TCR beta chain was recorded in a study of T-cell memory formation after mild COVID-19 (dated by TCRdb to the early 2020s). General notes on the study: TCR sequence clusters from the two donors were found to be largely donor specific. In a couple of donors, T-cell clones that expanded and contracted after mild COVID-19 were followed by sequencing TCRalpha and TCRbeta repertoires longitudinally. Two young, previously healthy adult volunteers, one female and one male, were included in the cohort.

Within its sample, this clonotype is medium-sized (0.01 to 0.1%). Its binding antigen is unknown. No per-base quality is available; no much larger clone lies one base away. Ficoll-Paque density gradient centrifugation was the method used to isolate PBMCs. The instrument given in TCRdb is Illumina NovaSeq 6000. TCRalpha and TCRbeta cDNA libraries were constructed by 5'RACE with constant-segment primers, with sample barcodes and unique molecular identifiers being introduced. Trizol reagent was used to extract RNA from every sample. Libraries were amplified in two PCR steps, with a second sample barcode and Illumina TruSeq adapters added in the second step. The libraries were sequenced on an Illumina NovaSeq using 2 x 150 bp paired-end reads. Regarding the original processing steps: With migec v1.2.7, reads were demultiplexed and then collapsed into UMI-guided consensus sequences. With mixcr v2.1.11, UMI consensuses were aligned to TRA and TRB V and J templates and assembled into clonotypes. Expanded or contracted clonotypes were those called significant by both edgeR and NoisET, with noise models trained on biological replicates. For edgeR calls, the cutoffs were a false discovery rate-adjusted p below 0.01 and a log2 fold-change threshold of 1. As an exploratory analysis of dynamics, max-normalized trajectories of the 1000 most abundant clonotypes were examined by PCA with hierarchical clustering. Separately sequenced CD4+ and CD8+ repertoires were used to assign a CD4 or CD8 phenotype to each responding clone. Using fastp trimming at Q25 and MiXCR clonotype assembly, TCRdb reanalyzed the public sequencing data and kept in-frame beta chains. A single entry per CDR3 protein holds the most common genes and DNA from its merged rows. TCRdb assigned the V and J calls; the authors' analysis was not used. Within this sample are 150,000 to 200,000 distinct CDR3 sequences, with around a tenth of them counted one time only. The ten largest clones add up to approximately 4% of the sample.

The germline V gene supplies CDR1 SGHTA and CDR2 FQGNSA. Trimmed from V: 1 base; trimmed from J: 2 bases; junction bases lacking a gene match: 4. From its cysteine to its phenylalanine, the CDR3 spans 17 amino acids. Only the CDR3 part of the read is kept: 51 bases, read in frame from the first base. The study at large found these results: The study covered only two mild cases, and larger cohorts including severe cases with pre-infection samples were considered necessary. The detection of some responding clones in pre-infection memory suggests that pre-existing cross-reactive memory T cells joined the SARS-CoV-2 response. Balanced CD4/CD8 phenotypes were observed for clones contracting from day 15 to 85, whereas a bias towards CD4+ was observed for a second wave of clones expanding from day 15 to 37. Contracting CD4+ clones turned up mainly in the CM and EM memory subsets, whereas EMRA was where CD8+ clones were enriched. SARS-CoV-2 specificity was not confirmed for the second-wave clones peaking on day 37.

The sequencing sample was made of PBMCs or a T cell subset sorted from them (not recorded which). This TCR derives from a man aged 18 to 30 who had mild COVID-19 (a few samples of this study predate the infection). The sample titles of this study are shuffled in the database, so cell type and time point are left out; the donor was told from shared clones. This chain is built from TRBV7-2 and TRBJ2-5; 13 bases in the middle match TRBD2. The CDR3 reads CASSLVGLAGNQETQYF. The DNA sequence is as follows: TGTGCCAGCAGCTTAGTGGGACTAGCGGGGAATCAAGAGACCCAGTACTTC. Supplemented by the reference TRBV7-2 and TRBJ2-5 proteins around the CDR3, the complete variable domain is GAGVSQSPSNKVTEKGKDVELRCDPISGHTALYWYRQSLGQGLEFLIYFQGNSAPDKSGLPSDRFSAERTGGSVSTLTIQRTQQEDSAVYLCASSLVGLAGNQETQYFGPGTRLLVL.